This T cell receptor (beta chain) is from a study of blood T cells in healthy people across ages. Study outcomes and limitations: Unsorted PBMCs ruled out conclusive naive versus antigen-experienced comparison.

Using a J-beta primer mix together with a sample-barcoded 5' primer, a second PCR was run for roughly 7 to 12 cycles. The authors tagged each cDNA molecule using a template-switch adaptor with 12 random nucleotides. A single record per CDR3 protein comes from TCRdb applying MiXCR to the 5' RACE reads. The table lists 700,000 to 850,000 distinct CDR3 sequences, about 53% of them singletons. No fewer than 6 million PBMCs went into each sample. Extractions gave at least 5 micrograms of total RNA per sample. The sample holds a few counts of this clonotype. No antigen is known for it. This CDR3 region has 17 residues. V lost 7 bases and J lost 3; bases outside the gene matches: 16. The germline V gene encodes CDR1 MRHNA and CDR2 SNTAGT.

Sequencing was carried out using blood. The receptor's source is a man aged 80 or over in good health. The chain couples TRBV6-4 to TRBJ1-2, with 8 bases identical to TRBD1. CDR3 residues: CASNLGQGYSRDYGYTF. The CDR3 DNA is TGTGCCAGCAATCTAGGACAGGGATATAGCAGGGACTATGGCTACACCTTC.